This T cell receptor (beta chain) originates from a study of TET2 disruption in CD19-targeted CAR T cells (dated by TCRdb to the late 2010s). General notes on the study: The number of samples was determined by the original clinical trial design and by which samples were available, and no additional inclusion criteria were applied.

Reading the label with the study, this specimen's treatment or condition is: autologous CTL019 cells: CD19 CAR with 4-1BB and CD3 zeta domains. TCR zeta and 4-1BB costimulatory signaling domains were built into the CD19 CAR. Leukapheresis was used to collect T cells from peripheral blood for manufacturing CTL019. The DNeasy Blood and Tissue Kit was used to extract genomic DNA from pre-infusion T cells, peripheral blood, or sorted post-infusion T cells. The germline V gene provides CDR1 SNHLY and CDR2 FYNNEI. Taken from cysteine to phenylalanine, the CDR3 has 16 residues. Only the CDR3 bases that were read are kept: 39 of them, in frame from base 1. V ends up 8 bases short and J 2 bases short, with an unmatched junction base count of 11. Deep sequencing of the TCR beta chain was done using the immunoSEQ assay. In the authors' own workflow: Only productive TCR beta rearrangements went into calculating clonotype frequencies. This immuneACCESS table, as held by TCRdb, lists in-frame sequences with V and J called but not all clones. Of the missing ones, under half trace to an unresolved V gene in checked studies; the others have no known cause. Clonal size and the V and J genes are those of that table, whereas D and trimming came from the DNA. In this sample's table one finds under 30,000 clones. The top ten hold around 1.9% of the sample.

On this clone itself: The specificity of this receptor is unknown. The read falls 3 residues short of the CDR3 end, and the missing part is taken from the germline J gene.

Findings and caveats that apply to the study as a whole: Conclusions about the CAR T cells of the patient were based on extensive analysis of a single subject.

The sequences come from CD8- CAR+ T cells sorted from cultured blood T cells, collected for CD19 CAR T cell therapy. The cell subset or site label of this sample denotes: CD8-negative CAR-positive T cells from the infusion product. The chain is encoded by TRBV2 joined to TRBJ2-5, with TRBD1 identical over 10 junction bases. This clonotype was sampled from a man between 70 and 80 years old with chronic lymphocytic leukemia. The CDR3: CASVKSGTGVQETQYF. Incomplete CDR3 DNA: TGTGCCAGCGTTAAATCCGGGACAGGGGTACAAGAGACC. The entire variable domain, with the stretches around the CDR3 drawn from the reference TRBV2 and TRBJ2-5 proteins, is EPEVTQTPSHQVTQMGQEVILRCVPISNHLYFYWYRQILGQKVEFLVSFYNNEISEKSEIFDDQFSVERPDGSNFTLKIRSTKLEDSAMYFCASVKSGTGVQETQYFGPGTRLLVL.